A single sample gave rise to the 14 T cell receptor beta chains below, sequenced in a study of T-cell reconstitution after alpha-beta-depleted transplantation in children. Unique molecular identifiers featured in how the TCRbeta library was prepared. TCRdb independently ran MiXCR on the PCR reads; one entry per CDR3 protein. The sample has around 240,000 distinct CDR3 sequences, over 9.5% seen once. The source material was PBMCs from the stem cell graft donor, sampled from the stem cell graft. The receptors originated from a human donor who donated a stem cell graft to a child with SCID.

This clonotype was seen many times. The chain carries TRBV3-1 and TRBJ1-1; D unclear. Trimming stripped 1 base from V and 0 bases from J, with 6 bases between. Per the germline V gene, CDR1 is LGHDT and CDR2 is YNNKEL (reference sequence). The CDR3 is 14 residues long. CDR3 in amino acids: CASSQGYMNTEAFF. Here the CDR3 DNA reads TGTGCCAGCAGCCAAGGATACATGAACACTGAAGCTTTCTTT.

This clonotype came up many times. The chain is built from TRBV5-1 and TRBJ2-3; TRBD2 might be the D (6 bases). The CDR3 has 14 amino acids. Germline CDR1 is SGHRS and CDR2 is YFSETQ. The ends were cut back, 3 bases at V and 5 bases at J, with 13 bases in the middle. The CDR3 loop is CASSWGKGGDTQYF. In DNA form, the CDR3 reads TGCGCCAGCAGCTGGGGGAAGGGAGGAGATACGCAGTATTTT.

At least ten counts were recorded for this clonotype. The chain uses TRBV7-8 and TRBJ2-7; 12 bases map to TRBD2. J gave up 4 bases and V 5 bases, and 3 bases lay outside the gene matches. Germline CDR1 is SGHVS and CDR2 is FQNEAQ. The CDR3 covers 14 residues. Written as DNA, the CDR3 is TGTGCCAGCAGCAGACTAGCGGGGGAGTACGAGCAGTACTTC. Translated, it gives CASSRLAGEYEQYF.

This clonotype was found many times. The V call is TRBV20-1, the J call TRBJ2-6; D gene uncertain. This CDR3 contains 14 residues. V was clipped by 4 bases and J by 4 bases, with 11 bases between them. Germline V lookup: CDR1 DFQATT, CDR2 SNEGSKA (reference sequence). The CDR3 nucleotides are TGCAGTGCTACCCCCTGGGTGGGGGCCAACGTCCTGACTTTC. Its translation is CSATPWVGANVLTF.

This clonotype was found many times. The CDR3 sequence is CSASLAGGDTGELFF. CDR3 bases: TGCAGTGCTAGCCTAGCGGGGGGCGACACCGGGGAGCTGTTTTTT. The chain carries TRBV20-1 and TRBJ2-2, with 11 bases aligning to TRBD2. The V gene end was trimmed by 3 bases and the J gene end by 3 bases; junction bases not matched to a gene: 3. This CDR3 contains 15 residues. Germline CDR1 and CDR2: DFQATT and SNEGSKA (reference sequence).

This chain links TRBV15 with TRBJ2-5; no clear D. V lost 5 bases and J 2 bases, leaving 9 bases between the germline ends. The germline V gene encodes CDR1 LNHNV and CDR2 YYDKDF (reference sequence). This CDR3 has 13 amino acids. CDR3 sequence (DNA): TGTGCCACCAGCCCCTGCGGTCAAGAGACCCAGTACTTC. As protein: CATSPCGQETQYF.

This clonotype was observed at least ten times. The J gene is TRBJ2-5, the V gene TRBV20-1, with D unresolved. Trimming removed 0 bases from V and 6 bases from J, with 11 bases in between. The CDR3 spans 13 residues. From germline, CDR1 is DFQATT and CDR2 SNEGSKA (reference sequence). The CDR3 region is CSARDLGRQTQYF. The CDR3 bases are TGCAGTGCTAGAGATCTAGGCAGACAGACCCAGTACTTC.

This clonotype occurred many times. The rearrangement joins TRBV6-2 or TRBV6-3 to TRBJ1-2; 8 bases fit TRBD1. From germline, CDR1 is MNHEY and CDR2 SVGEGT. The V segment lost 5 bases and the J segment 8 bases; nucleotides outside the gene matches: 7. This CDR3 spans 13 amino acids. CDR3 bases: TGTGCCAGCAGTACGACAGGGGTGGACGGCTACACCTTC. Translated: CASSTTGVDGYTF.

As to this clonotype: Possible read error: a much larger clone is one base away. The V and J genes are TRBV10-3 and TRBJ1-2; D perhaps matches TRBD1 (5 bases). The CDR3 length is 14 residues. Germline V CDR1 and CDR2: ENHRY, SYGVKD. The CDR3 sequence is CAISEGQGGTGYPF. The CDR3 DNA reads TGTGCCATCAGTGAGGGGCAGGGAGGGACTGGCTACCCCTTC.

Worth noting for this clonotype: This may stem from a read error, because a much larger clone lies one nucleotide away. This chain joins TRBV5-1 and TRBJ2-5; TRBD2 is a possible D gene (6 bases). The V gene's germline CDR1 is SGHRS and CDR2 YFSETQ. Trimming took off 4 bases at V and 4 bases at J, with 14 bases between the two ends. There are 14 residues in the CDR3. CDR3 residues: CASSPEGGPETQYF. For the CDR3, the DNA is TGCGCCAGCAGCCCGGAGGGCGGGCCAGAGACCCAGTACTTC.

This clonotype came up many times. The chain is built from TRBV25-1 and TRBJ1-2; 7 bases align to TRBD1. The CDR3 is 16 amino acids. CDR1 is MGHDK and CDR2 is SYGVNS in the germline V gene. V shed 0 bases, J shed 2 bases, and the junction held 6 bases outside the gene matches. CDR3 sequence (DNA): TGTGCCAGCAGTGAATACCGACAGGGTGGGAACTATGGCTACACCTTC. Protein: CASSEYRQGGNYGYTF.

The sample holds many counts of this clonotype. The chain couples TRBV9 to TRBJ2-1; 12 bases fit TRBD2. From germline, CDR1 is SGDLS and CDR2 YYNGEE. V trimming: 3 bases; J trimming: 0 bases; junction bases outside the gene matches: 4. The CDR3 loop spans 17 amino acids. CDR3: CASSGTSGAPSYNEQFF. CDR3 coding DNA: TGTGCCAGCAGCGGGACTAGCGGGGCGCCCTCCTACAATGAGCAGTTCTTC. Full variable domain (outside the CDR3, taken from reference TRBV9 and TRBJ2-1): DSGVTQTPKHLITATGQRVTLRCSPRSGDLSVYWYQQSLDQGLQFLIQYYNGEERAKGNILERFSAQQFPDLHSELNLSSLELGDSALYFCASSGTSGAPSYNEQFFGPGTRLTVL.

This clonotype came up many times. The chain uses TRBV5-1 and TRBJ2-7, with TRBD2 as a possible D gene (5 bases). Germline V lookup: CDR1 SGHRS, CDR2 YFSETQ. The CDR3 has 11 residues. Trimming took 5 bases from V and 5 from J, leaving 8 bases between them. Here the CDR3 reads CASSLGDEQYF. The CDR3 DNA reads as TGCGCCAGCAGTCTCGGGGACGAGCAGTACTTC.

The gene calls are TRBV4-2 and TRBJ1-3, with 9 bases lining up with TRBD1. V lost 4 bases, J lost 4 bases, and 2 bases stayed unmatched. This CDR3 has 14 amino acids. From germline, CDR1 is LGHNA and CDR2 YNFKEQ. The CDR3 is CASSPGTGGNTIYF. CDR3 in DNA: TGTGCCAGCAGCCCAGGGACAGGGGGAAACACCATATATTTT.